This TCR beta chain was identified in a study of T cells in localized non-small cell lung cancer. Sequenced by immunoSEQ multiplex PCR; TCRdb stores in-frame clones only, minus some. The table lists fewer than 30,000 clones, 90% of them singletons, with approximately 1% in the top ten. CDR3 length: 14 amino acids. V was shortened by 4 bases and J by 10 bases, with 14 bases between the two germline ends. Germline CDR1 and CDR2: KGHSH and LQKENI. Details on this clone: The antigen is not known.

Regarding the study as a whole: Greater T cell density in blood accompanied longer overall survival.

The chain links TRBV18 to TRBJ1-6; D might be TRBD1 (6 bases). The TCR was taken from a woman aged 35 to 75 with stage I lung adenocarcinoma. Sample: peripheral blood, taken before any cancer treatment. Here the CDR3 reads CASSRAGERSPLHF. The CDR3 DNA reads as TGTGCCAGCTCACGGGCAGGGGAGAGGTCACCCCTCCACTTT.